These 26 T cell receptor beta chains came from one sample sequenced in a study of regulatory T cells in long-lasting Graves disease. Through Arm-PCR of CDR3 regions and iRepertoire HTBI primers, TCR beta libraries were built. TCRdb re-derived calls from the multiplex PCR reads in MiXCR, one entry per CDR3 protein. The sample shows approximately 470,000 distinct CDR3 sequences, under 20% of them seen only once. Time point denoted: newly diagnosed GD, antithyroid drugs for less than 3 months. The TCR library used RNA extracted from PBMCs. Separately, the same data were catalogued under a study of T cells in Graves' hyperthyroidism and ophthalmopathy.

The sample here was peripheral blood mononuclear cells (PBMCs), taken at new diagnosis, from a patient treated with antithyroid drugs. The receptors come from a man aged 35 to 55 with Graves disease.

This clonotype was picked up a small number of times. The chain links TRBV15 to TRBJ1-5; D gene unclear. The CDR3 sequence is 13 residues long. Germline CDR1 is LNHNV and CDR2 is YYDKDF (reference sequence). V dropped 1 base and J dropped 3 bases, with 4 bases sitting between them. The CDR3: CATSRVDNQPQHF. CDR3 DNA sequence: TGTGCCACCAGCAGAGTGGACAATCAGCCCCAGCATTTT.

This clonotype was detected ten times or more. The chain is built from TRBV6-2 or TRBV6-3 and TRBJ2-5, with D possibly matching TRBD1 (5 bases). The germline V gene encodes CDR1 MNHEY and CDR2 SVGEGT. This CDR3 is built from 14 residues. With 5 bases removed from V and 4 bases from J, the gap between germline ends came to 14 bases. The CDR3 spells CASSARDLGETQYF. Here the CDR3 DNA reads TGTGCCAGCAGTGCCAGGGATTTGGGAGAGACCCAGTACTTC.

The chain recombines TRBV6-1 with TRBJ2-1; tentatively, D is TRBD2 (6 bases). Trimming removed 5 bases at V and 12 bases at J, with 20 bases between. CDR1 and CDR2 (germline): MNHNS, SASEGT. CDR3 size: 14 residues. The CDR3 DNA is TGTGCCAGCAGTCGACAAGGACTACACGTAGGGCAGTTCTTC. Its translation is CASSRQGLHVGQFF.

This chain links TRBV19 with TRBJ2-2, with D possibly being TRBD1 or TRBD2 (5 bases each). Germline V CDR1 and CDR2: LNHDA, SQIVND (reference sequence). This CDR3 contains 13 residues. The V end lost 5 bases, the J end lost 8 bases, and 12 bases lay between the germline ends. This CDR3 reads CASSASGTGELFF. The CDR3, as DNA: TGTGCCAGTAGTGCGTCAGGGACGGGGGAGCTGTTTTTT.

The sample holds a few counts of this clonotype. The J gene is TRBJ2-3, the V gene TRBV27; the D gene is possibly TRBD2 (6 bases). V was trimmed by 4 bases and J by 5 bases, leaving 13 bases between them. This CDR3 is 14 amino acids long. Looked up from germline, CDR1 is MNHEY and CDR2 is SMNVEV (reference sequence). The CDR3 is CASSSWGSGDTQYF. The DNA of the CDR3 is TGTGCCAGCAGTTCCTGGGGTAGCGGAGATACGCAGTATTTT.

Ten or more counts support this clonotype. This chain links TRBV2 with TRBJ2-3; the D is unclear. The CDR3 is made up of 15 amino acids. The germline CDR1 and CDR2 sequences are SNHLY and FYNNEI. V lost 4 bases and J 0 bases, leaving 11 bases between the germline ends. The CDR3 spells CASSVLGLSTDTQYF. CDR3 nucleotides: TGTGCCAGCAGTGTCCTTGGGCTAAGCACAGATACGCAGTATTTT.

In this sample, this clonotype turned up a few times. The chain carries TRBV4-1 and TRBJ2-1, with D uncertain. The V gene's germline CDR1 is MGHRA and CDR2 YSYEKL. The CDR3 consists of 15 residues. The V end lost 3 bases, the J end lost 0 bases, and 9 bases lay between the germline ends. CDR3 region: CASSQGSSSYNEQFF. The CDR3 DNA follows: TGCGCCAGCAGCCAGGGCTCTAGCTCCTACAATGAGCAGTTCTTC.

There are a few counts of this clonotype. The CDR3 region has the DNA TGCGCCAGCAGTTTAGGGGGCTCCGGCTATGGCTACACCTTC. Amino acids: CASSLGGSGYGYTF. The genes are TRBV10-2 and TRBJ1-2, with 7 bases that match TRBD1. The V gene end was trimmed by 5 bases and the J gene end by 4 bases; junction bases not matched to a gene: 7. The CDR3 loop spans 14 amino acids. CDR1 is WSHSY and CDR2 is SAAADI in the germline V gene.

This clonotype has only a few counts. This sequence joins TRBV19 and TRBJ2-1, with TRBD1 matching 9 bases. From germline, CDR1 is LNHDA and CDR2 SQIVND (reference sequence). The ends lost 4 bases at V and 4 bases at J; junction bases unmatched: 8. CDR3 length equals 16 residues. CDR3 in DNA: TGTGCCAGTAGTAGCCCTAGGACAGGGGAATACAATGAGCAGTTCTTC. Amino acid sequence: CASSSPRTGEYNEQFF.

This clonotype was picked up many times. This chain uses TRBV20-1 with TRBJ2-3; perhaps TRBD1 as D (6 bases). The CDR3 is 14 residues long. V shed 5 bases and J shed 2 bases, with 14 bases lying between them. CDR1 and CDR2 from the germline V gene are DFQATT and SNEGSKA (reference sequence). In nucleotides, the CDR3 is TGCAGTGCTGAGGCAGGGGTCCTCACAGATACGCAGTATTTT. This translates into CSAEAGVLTDTQYF.

This chain joins TRBV7-3 and TRBJ2-1; 12 positions agree with TRBD1. Germline V gene sequence: CDR1 SGHTA, CDR2 FQGTGA. The CDR3 spans 14 residues. J was trimmed by 8 bases and V by 5 bases; bases with no gene match: 4. DNA of the CDR3: TGTGCCAGCAGCAGAGGGACAGGGGGCTATGAGCAGTTCTTC. This codes for CASSRGTGGYEQFF.

V is TRBV7-8 and J is TRBJ2-7, with 10 bases fitting TRBD2. The ends lost 5 bases at V and 5 bases at J; junction bases unmatched: 12. The CDR3 runs to 16 residues. Germline CDR1 and CDR2: SGHVS and FQNEAQ. The chain's CDR3 is CASSRTLAGVADEQYF. The CDR3 DNA sequence: TGTGCCAGCAGCCGAACCCTAGCGGGAGTAGCCGACGAGCAGTACTTC.

V is TRBV5-1 and J is TRBJ2-5; 8 bases are a match to TRBD2. The ends lost 0 bases at V and 2 bases at J; junction bases unmatched: 9. The CDR3 is 17 amino acids. The germline gives CDR1 SGHRS, CDR2 YFSETQ. The CDR3 DNA reads TGCGCCAGCAGCTTGGCCTGGTCTAGCGGGTCACAAGAGACCCAGTACTTC. This codes for CASSLAWSSGSQETQYF.

This clonotype was counted at least ten times. The rearrangement joins TRBV15 to TRBJ1-1, with D possibly being TRBD1 (5 bases). V was shortened by 0 bases and J by 0 bases, with 8 bases between the two germline ends. The germline V gene encodes CDR1 LNHNV and CDR2 YYDKDF (reference sequence). The CDR3 covers 15 residues. The CDR3 DNA sequence: TGTGCCACCAGCAGAGACGGGGGATTGAACACTGAAGCTTTCTTT. This translates into CATSRDGGLNTEAFF.

In the case of this clonotype: A read error may be the cause here, since a much bigger clone is one base away. The chain combines TRBV3-1 with TRBJ2-4, with TRBD2 matching over 9 bases. J was trimmed by 13 bases and V by 6 bases; bases with no gene match: 19. The CDR3 loop spans 16 amino acids. The germline gives CDR1 LGHDT, CDR2 YNNKEL (reference sequence). As DNA, the CDR3 is TGTGCCAGCAGTGGACTAGCGTATAGCTCCTACAATGAGCAGTACTTC. Translated, it gives CASSGLAYSSYNEQYF.

This clonotype has at least ten counts. The genes are TRBV27 and TRBJ2-7, with D perhaps TRBD1 (6 bases). The CDR3 totals 14 residues. Trimming stripped 6 bases from V and 0 bases from J, with 12 bases between. Germline V gene sequence: CDR1 MNHEY, CDR2 SMNVEV (reference sequence). This CDR3 reads CASRGQQDSYEQYF. The CDR3 bases are TGTGCCAGCAGAGGACAGCAAGACTCCTACGAGCAGTACTTC.

This clonotype was seen ten or more times. This chain uses TRBV3-1 with TRBJ1-5; tentatively, D is TRBD1 (5 bases). Deletions cut 4 bases from V and 3 bases from J, with 22 bases between. Germline loops: CDR1 LGHDT, CDR2 YNNKEL (reference sequence). The CDR3 loop spans 18 amino acids. The CDR3 region has the DNA TGTGCCAGCAGCCCCCACGTACCGGGCAGGGAGATCAATCAGCCCCAGCATTTT. Its protein is CASSPHVPGREINQPQHF.

The sample holds a few counts of this clonotype. The chain is built from TRBV18 and TRBJ2-1; TRBD2 matches at 11 bases. Germline V gene lookup returns CDR1 KGHSH and CDR2 LQKENI. The V and J ends lost 3 bases and 6 bases, in that order; junction bases with no gene match: 7. There are 16 residues in the CDR3. In DNA, the CDR3 is TGTGCCAGCTCACCGCTAGCGGGAGGAGATGGCAATGAGCAGTTCTTC. Translating gives CASSPLAGGDGNEQFF.

This clonotype was seen ten or more times. CDR3 amino acids: CASSEGGFSYEQYF. The CDR3 DNA is TGTGCCAGCAGTGAAGGAGGGTTTAGCTACGAGCAGTACTTC. The genes are TRBV2 and TRBJ2-7, with a weak D call TRBD2 (5 bases). V was shortened by 1 base and J by 3 bases, with 10 bases between the two germline ends. CDR3 length: 14 residues. Germline CDR1 and CDR2: SNHLY and FYNNEI.

In its sample, this clonotype was seen many times. V usage is TRBV6-2 or TRBV6-3 and J usage is TRBJ2-7, with D perhaps TRBD1 (5 bases). This CDR3 comprises 13 residues. Germline assignment: CDR1 MNHEY and CDR2 SVGEGT. Trimming took 2 bases from V and 3 from J, leaving 8 bases between them. The CDR3 DNA reads TGTGCCAGCAGTTACACTGACAGCTACGAGCAGTACTTC. Amino acids: CASSYTDSYEQYF.

This clonotype was seen many times. V usage is TRBV10-3 and J usage is TRBJ1-1; 7 nucleotides match TRBD1. J lost 1 base, V lost 6 bases, and 8 bases had no gene match. Germline V gene data show CDR1 as ENHRY and CDR2 as SYGVKD. The CDR3 is made up of 15 amino acids. The CDR3 nucleotides read TGTGCCATCAGAGGCACCGGGACAGAGAACACTGAAGCTTTCTTT. This sequence encodes CAIRGTGTENTEAFF.

This clonotype was observed many times. The CDR3: CATKEGLAGTEQYF. CDR3 DNA: TGTGCCACGAAAGAGGGACTAGCGGGAACCGAGCAGTACTTC. The chain recombines TRBV2 with TRBJ2-7, with TRBD2 matching over 13 bases. CDR1 and CDR2 (germline): SNHLY, FYNNEI. The CDR3 covers 14 residues. Trimming removed 10 bases from V and 6 bases from J; junction bases left unmatched: 9.

The chain employs TRBV12-3 or TRBV12-4 and TRBJ2-1; 12 bases line up with TRBD2. The CDR3 consists of 15 residues. The J segment lost 9 bases and the V segment lost 6 bases, leaving 9 bases of the junction unmatched. The CDR3 sequence is CASSPLGLAGGEQFF. The DNA for the CDR3 is TGTGCCAGCAGCCCTCTGGGACTAGCGGGTGGTGAGCAGTTCTTC.

This chain joins TRBV7-9 and TRBJ2-7; D is possibly TRBD1 or TRBD2 (6 bases each). V was pared by 2 bases and J by 5 bases, with 16 bases between. Germline CDR1 SEHNR, CDR2 FQNEAQ (reference sequence). The CDR3 has 15 amino acids. CDR3 DNA: TGTGCCAGCAGCTTAACAGGGCGGGGTTTGGACGAGCAGTACTTC. Amino acids: CASSLTGRGLDEQYF.

The genes are TRBV6-5 and TRBJ2-6; D call uncertain. Germline lookup yields CDR1 MNHEY and CDR2 SVGAGI. The CDR3 length is 16 residues. Trimming took 0 bases from V and 2 from J, leaving 8 bases between them. CDR3: CASSYSRPPGANVLTF. The CDR3 DNA is TGTGCCAGCAGTTACTCGCGGCCCCCTGGGGCCAACGTCCTGACTTTC.

The V and J genes are TRBV14 and TRBJ2-7; 7 bases line up with TRBD1. Germline V lookup: CDR1 SGHDN, CDR2 FVKESK. The CDR3 runs 16 residues. The ends lost 0 bases at V and 0 bases at J; junction bases unmatched: 5. CDR3 in amino acids: CASSQDRGRFSYEQYF. DNA of the CDR3: TGTGCCAGCAGCCAAGATAGGGGGCGATTCTCCTACGAGCAGTACTTC. The complete variable domain, with remaining parts taken from reference TRBV14 and TRBJ2-7, reads EAGVTQFPSHSVIEKGQTVTLRCDPISGHDNLYWYRRVMGKEIKFLLHFVKESKQDESGMPNNRFLAERTGGTYSTLKVQPAELEDSGVYFCASSQDRGRFSYEQYFGPGTRLTVT.